This T cell receptor beta chain was sequenced during a study of CXCR3-negative and CXCR3-positive naive CD8 T cells. Study conclusions and caveats: With CXCR3 expression partially decreased after cryopreservation, most assays relied on fresh PBMCs.

UMI labels and 5' RACE were used to prepare the TRB cDNA libraries. TCRdb reworked the 5' RACE reads into one entry per CDR3 protein, no DNA. The sample's table shows roughly 86,000 distinct CDR3 sequences. Comment on this clonotype: The antigen remains undetermined.

Definition of naive CD8+ T cells rested on a CD45RO-CCR7+CD27+CD95- profile. The CDR3 has 13 residues. Sequencing input: naive CXCR3- CD8+ T cells from blood. Subset in this sample: CD45RO-CCR7+CD27+CD95- naive CD8+ T cells lacking CXCR3 (TNR3-). This sequence joins TRBV12-3 or TRBV12-4 and TRBJ1-1. The receptor comes from a human donor in good health. Some clones in this sample may be carry-over from other donors' samples. The CDR3 is CASSTTGPSRAFF.